The source of this TCR beta chain is a study of T-cell reconstitution after alpha-beta-depleted transplantation in children. CDR3 size: 15 residues. Trimming took 0 bases from V and 0 from J, leaving 10 bases between them. Germline values: CDR1 SGHRS, CDR2 YFSETQ. The TCRbeta library was prepared with unique molecular identifiers. Each CDR3 protein is one row after TCRdb ran MiXCR on the PCR reads. The data contain about 610,000 distinct CDR3 sequences, over 9.5% of them singletons. On this clonotype: Since a much larger clone is just one base distant, this may be a read error.

Material: PBMCs from the stem cell graft donor, obtained from the stem cell graft. The V and J genes are TRBV5-1 and TRBJ2-7; D is ambiguous. The origin of this receptor is a human donor who donated a stem cell graft to a child with acute myeloid leukemia. This chain's CDR3 is CASSLVTAVSYEQYF. CDR3 coding DNA: TGCGCCAGCAGCTTGGTTACTGCTGTCTCCTACGAGCAGTACTTC.